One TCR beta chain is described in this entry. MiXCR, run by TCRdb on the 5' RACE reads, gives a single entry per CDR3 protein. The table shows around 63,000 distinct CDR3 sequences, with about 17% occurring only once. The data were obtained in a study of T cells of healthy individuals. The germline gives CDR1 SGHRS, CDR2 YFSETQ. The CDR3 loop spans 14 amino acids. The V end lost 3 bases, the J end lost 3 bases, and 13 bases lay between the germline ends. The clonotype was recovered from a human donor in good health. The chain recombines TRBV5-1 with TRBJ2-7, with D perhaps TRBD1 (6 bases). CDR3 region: CASSWPGDSYEQYF. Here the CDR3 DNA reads TGCGCCAGCAGCTGGCCAGGGGATAGCTACGAGCAGTACTTC. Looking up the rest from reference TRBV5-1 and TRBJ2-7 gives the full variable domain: KAGVTQTPRYLIKTRGQQVTLSCSPISGHRSVSWYQQTPGQGLQFLFEYFSETQRNKGNFPGRFSGRQFSNSRSEMNVSTLELGDSALYLCASSWPGDSYEQYFGPGTRLTVT.